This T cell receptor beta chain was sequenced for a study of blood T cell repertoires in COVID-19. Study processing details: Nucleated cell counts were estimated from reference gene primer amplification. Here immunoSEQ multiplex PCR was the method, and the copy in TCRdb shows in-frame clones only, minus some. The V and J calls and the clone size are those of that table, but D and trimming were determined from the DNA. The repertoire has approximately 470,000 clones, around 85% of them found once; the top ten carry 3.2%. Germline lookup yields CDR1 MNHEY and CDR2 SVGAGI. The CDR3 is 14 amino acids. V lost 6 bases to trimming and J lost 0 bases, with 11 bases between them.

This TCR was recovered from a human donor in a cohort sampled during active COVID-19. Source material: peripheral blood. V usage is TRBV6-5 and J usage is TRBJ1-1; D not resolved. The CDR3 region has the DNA TGTGCCAGCAGCAGATCCCAGGTGAACACTGAAGCTTTCTTT. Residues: CASSRSQVNTEAFF.